This T cell receptor (beta chain) comes out of a study of Graves' ophthalmopathy and Graves' hyperthyroidism. Exclusion criteria comprised other autoimmune diseases, uncontrolled infections, pregnancy or lactation in patients. Diagnosis was based on clinical symptoms, serum thyroxine, TRAb, thyroid ultrasound and orbital computed tomography. The CDR3 has 14 amino acids. The V end was cut by 1 base, the J end by 1 base, with 7 bases between. The germline V gene has CDR1 MDHEN and CDR2 SYDVKM. This clonotype was counted many times. RNA transcripts served as template for amplifying TCR beta CDR3 sequences. Scientists carried out first-round RT-PCR using HTBI primers and then a second-round multiplex PCR. TCRdb itself ran the multiplex PCR reads through MiXCR, one entry per CDR3 protein. Of approximately 460,000 distinct CDR3 sequences detected, about 15% appear once; the ten largest clones hold roughly 10%.

The source of this sequence is a woman aged 25-40 years with Graves' ophthalmopathy. Specimen: blood. The V call is TRBV28, the J call TRBJ2-5; perhaps TRBD1 as D (5 bases). This chain's CDR3 is CASSLSGPQETQYF. The CDR3 DNA reads as TGTGCCAGCAGTTTATCAGGGCCCCAAGAGACCCAGTACTTC.